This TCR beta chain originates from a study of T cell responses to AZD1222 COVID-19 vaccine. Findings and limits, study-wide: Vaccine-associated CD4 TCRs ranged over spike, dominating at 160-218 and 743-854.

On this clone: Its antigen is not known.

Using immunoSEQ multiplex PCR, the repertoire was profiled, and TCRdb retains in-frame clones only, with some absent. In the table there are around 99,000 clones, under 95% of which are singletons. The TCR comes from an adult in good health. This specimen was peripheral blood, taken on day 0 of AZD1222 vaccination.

The CDR3: CASSLVTSGGAETQYF. The CDR3 DNA is TGCGCCAGCAGCTTGGTGACTAGCGGGGGGGCGGAGACCCAGTACTTC. The chain has TRBV5-1 and TRBJ2-5; the match to TRBD2 covers 14 bases. Germline V lookup: CDR1 SGHRS, CDR2 YFSETQ. V gave up 0 bases and J gave up 5 bases; unmatched junction bases: 3. The CDR3 is 16 residues long.